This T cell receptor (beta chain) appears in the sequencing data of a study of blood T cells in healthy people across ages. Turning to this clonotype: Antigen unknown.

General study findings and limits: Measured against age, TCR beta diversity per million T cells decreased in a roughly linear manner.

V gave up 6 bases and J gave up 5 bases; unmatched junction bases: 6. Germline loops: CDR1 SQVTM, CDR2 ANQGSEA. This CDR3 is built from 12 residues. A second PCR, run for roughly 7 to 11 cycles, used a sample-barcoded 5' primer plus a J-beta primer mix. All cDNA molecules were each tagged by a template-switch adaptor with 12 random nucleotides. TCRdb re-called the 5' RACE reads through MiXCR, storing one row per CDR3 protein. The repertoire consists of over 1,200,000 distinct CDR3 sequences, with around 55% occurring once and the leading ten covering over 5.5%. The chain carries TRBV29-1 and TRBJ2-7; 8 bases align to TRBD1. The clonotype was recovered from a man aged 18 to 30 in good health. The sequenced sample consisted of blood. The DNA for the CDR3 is TGCAGCGTAGGACAGGGTACCCACGAGCAGTACTTC. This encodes CSVGQGTHEQYF.